This is a list of T cell receptor beta chains from one sample in a study of neurological immune-mediated disorders. TCRdb reprocessed the 5' RACE reads via MiXCR and lists one record per CDR3 protein. This table holds 70,000 to 90,000 distinct CDR3 sequences, 4.5% to 7.5% found once. Material: PBMCs. The source of these receptors is a woman aged 55-70 years with multiple sclerosis. Both conserved end residues are trimmed from each CDR3. Not all rows give a size; the values are once, few, many and, for expanded clones, a class.

j_call clone_size v_call cdr3_aa
TRBJ2-1 many TRBV24-1 ATSRDSYNEQF
TRBJ2-4 - TRBV28 ASSLLGTGDQNIQY
TRBJ2-1 many TRBV27 ASSPSSGGRDEQF
TRBJ2-1 many TRBV6-6 ASNGLLAEQF
TRBJ2-3 many TRBV12-3/TRBV12-4 ASSFAGRSDTQY
TRBJ1-2 many TRBV5-1 ASSLEPQASYGYT
TRBJ2-7 many TRBV6-2/TRBV6-3 ASSSTGEIHEQY
TRBJ2-5 many TRBV7-2 ASSLTPQETQY
TRBJ1-2 few TRBV6-6 ASSYDGQGYGYT
TRBJ2-1 many TRBV20-1 SARVKGQGLDNEQF
TRBJ2-4 many TRBV27 ASMKTAKNIQY
TRBJ2-2 many TRBV11-3 ASSFNGELF
TRBJ1-5 few TRBV28 ATTGAWGSNQPQH
TRBJ2-3 many TRBV11-2 ASSLVAGNPDTQY
TRBJ2-2 few TRBV7-6 ASSDSGELF
TRBJ2-5 many TRBV20-1 SASSPTSSVLETQY
TRBJ2-3 many TRBV5-1 ASSFSTDTQY
TRBJ1-2 many TRBV5-1 ASSLEGTHGYT
TRBJ1-1 many TRBV7-6 ASSGGLTGASNTEAF
TRBJ2-5 many TRBV5-1 ASNSEGGSQETQY
TRBJ2-5 many TRBV7-8 ASSLDRPQETQY
TRBJ2-1 - TRBV20-1 SARGEQGFNEQF
TRBJ2-5 many TRBV6-2/TRBV6-3 ASTIFGAGTETQY
TRBJ1-1 many TRBV5-1 ASSLGRGRNTEAF
TRBJ2-7 medium-sized TRBV20-1 SAPQGNEQY
TRBJ1-2 many TRBV15 ATSRDLQGDNYGYT
TRBJ2-5 many TRBV5-6 ASSSTVGETQY
TRBJ2-3 many TRBV12-3/TRBV12-4 ASRLLAGADTQY
TRBJ1-2 many TRBV27 ASSSQGYYGYT
TRBJ2-5 few TRBV6-2/TRBV6-3 ASSYFAVQETQY
TRBJ1-3 few TRBV5-5 ASSLEGPPSGTIY
TRBJ2-1 many TRBV28 ASSPGGGALSEQF
TRBJ1-6 - TRBV12-3/TRBV12-4 ASSLGQYNSPLH
TRBJ2-5 many TRBV5-5 ATNRVGETQY
TRBJ1-5 many TRBV5-1 ASSAGQSNQPQH
TRBJ1-4 few TRBV2 ASRGRVGTNEKLF
TRBJ1-5 many TRBV7-8 ASSSLDPRNQPQH
TRBJ1-1 few TRBV5-5 ASSWTDSSTEAF
TRBJ2-1 many TRBV14 ASSQQTSLVVQERDNEQF
TRBJ2-3 - TRBV7-2 ASSRLTGITDTQY
TRBJ2-7 many TRBV6-5 ASSYQDRADEQY
TRBJ2-7 many TRBV18 ASSPGAGGAYEQY
TRBJ2-7 few TRBV7-8 ASSIQLSSYEQY
TRBJ2-2 - TRBV5-1 ASSLGPGGALDTGELF
TRBJ2-5 many TRBV2 ASSPGRDQETQY
TRBJ2-6 many TRBV5-1 ASSLGQGSAANVLT
TRBJ2-7 many TRBV7-7 ASSRGGIYEQY
TRBJ1-5 few TRBV28 ASSLEGARNQPQH
TRBJ1-1 many TRBV28 ASSPYRGPNFEAF
TRBJ1-2 many TRBV29-1 SVGTAGQANGYT
TRBJ1-5 - TRBV6-5 ASSPGPGYQPQH
TRBJ2-4 many TRBV14 ASSQSNTGMDIQY
TRBJ2-7 many TRBV27 ASSLRGGLRQY